This T cell receptor beta chain was sequenced during a study of blood T cell repertoires in COVID-19. Looking at the study overall: From the United States, Italy and Spain came samples of acute and convalescent COVID-19. The cDNA or gDNA used as material had been derived from T cells, B-cell-depleted T cells, or PBMCs.

CDR1 and CDR2 (germline): MRHNA, SNTAGT. The ends lost 5 bases at V and 6 bases at J; junction bases unmatched: 8. CDR3 length: 14 residues. Produced via immunoSEQ multiplex PCR; TCRdb's table is partial and in-frame only. The repertoire includes more than 75,000 clones, over 65% of them detected once, and about 14% sits in the top ten. The sequence came from a woman between 65 and 79 years old with acute or convalescent COVID-19. V usage is TRBV6-4 and J usage is TRBJ2-7; 9 bases agree with TRBD1. The sample taken for sequencing was peripheral blood. This chain's CDR3 is CASSLGTGFCEQYV. The CDR3 nucleotides are TGTGCCAGCAGTCTCGGGACAGGGTTTTGCGAGCAGTACGTC.